This TCR beta chain is from a study of blood T cell repertoires in COVID-19 (dated by TCRdb to 2019 to 2021). General notes on the study: Samples covering the acute and convalescent phases of COVID-19 were provided by collaborators in the United States, Italy and Spain. The prospective study material was composed of cDNA or gDNA derived from T cells, B-cell-depleted T cells, or PBMCs. Subjects who had been exposed to COVID-19, were actively infected with it, or had recovered from it provided the deeply sampled blood TCRbeta repertoires that made up the dataset. The repertoires were made available in a free public database intended to serve as a resource for research on the immune response to SARS-CoV-2. Samples came from the ongoing ImmuneRACE study (first 160 participants) plus 1,254 subjects from 6 global collaborators. Nearly every sample came with metadata listing a de-identified subject ID, COVID-19 status, age in years and sex. Where HLA class I and class II types were available, the types were taken from metadata supplied by the sample provider, not from assay-based typing. On the study overall, not on this receptor specifically: Clinical and demographic metadata were provided uncurated, with the amount varying by source and participant.

Of note for this clone: The antigen it binds to is not known. No per-base quality is available; no much larger clone lies one base away.

TCRbeta CDR3 regions were amplified from genomic DNA using the immunoSEQ Assay, a bias-controlled multiplex PCR. The original methods were these. Nucleated cell counts per sample were estimated from amplification of reference gene primers within the assay. To quantify the absolute abundance of each unique TCRbeta CDR3 rearrangement, sequence reads were collapsed and filtered. For each sample, productive Simpson clonality was calculated by taking the square root of Simpson's diversity index across productive rearrangements. Sourced from immuneACCESS, this table was stored by TCRdb with only in-frame sequences that have V and J called. A share of the clones is absent; for the studies checked, an unresolved V gene accounts for under half, and the remainder has no known explanation. The V and J calls and the clone size are those of that table, but D and trimming were determined from the DNA. Within this sample are tens of thousands of clones, with around 93% of them counted one time only. The leading ten clones occupy less than 2.5% of the sample.

Whole blood was collected in K2EDTA tubes by collaborating institutions according to the institutions' own protocols. Collaborator samples were shipped for TCRbeta analysis as frozen whole blood, isolated PBMCs, or DNA extracted from either sample type. Sequencing was performed on peripheral blood. This TCR came from a human donor with active COVID-19. The donor label of this sample is uncertain.

The DNA sequence is as follows: TGTGCCAGTAGTATACTCAATACAGGGAACTACGAGCAGTACTTC. Translation gives CASSILNTGNYEQYF. The chain couples TRBV19 to TRBJ2-7; the D gene is possibly TRBD1, with 6 bases matching. Per the germline V gene (reference sequence), LNHDA is the CDR1 and SQIVND is the CDR2. The CDR3 contains 15 residues, cysteine and phenylalanine counted. The entry retains the CDR3 DNA only, 45 bases that are in frame from base 1. The junction shows trimming of 2 bases on V and 3 bases on J, plus 14 bases between the germline ends. Full variable domain (CDR3 extended with the reference TRBV19 and TRBJ2-7 proteins): DGGITQSPKYLFRKEGQNVTLSCEQNLNHDAMYWYRQDPGQGLRLIYYSQIVNDFQKGDIAEGYSVSREKKESFPLTVTSAQKNPTAFYLCASSILNTGNYEQYFGPGTRLTVT.